Below, 23 T cell receptor beta chains from the same sample are listed, as sequenced in a study of control samples from healthy donors and cancer patients. Assay used: immunoSEQ multiplex PCR; TCRdb lists only in-frame clones, some missing. The repertoire holds around 150,000 clones, with about 89% as singletons. Sample: blood. These receptors were taken from a man younger than 45 in good health.

The chain links TRBV23-1 to TRBJ1-4; D call uncertain. TRBV23-1 is an open reading frame, and its role is uncertain. V lost 3 bases, J lost 4 bases, and 12 bases lay in between. CDR3 length: 15 amino acids. CDR3 in amino acids: CASSHYVSLNEKLFF. DNA for the CDR3: TGCGCCAGCAGTCATTATGTCAGCCTTAATGAAAAACTGTTTTTT.

This clone has just one count. V is TRBV2 and J is TRBJ2-7; TRBD1 aligns across 7 bases. V shed 6 bases, J shed 0 bases, and the junction held 8 bases outside the gene matches. CDR1 and CDR2 (germline): SNHLY, FYNNEI. This CDR3 has 15 residues. The CDR3 DNA follows: TGTGCCAGCAGCTTGGGACAGCCGAGCTCCTACGAGCAGTACTTC. It specifies CASSLGQPSSYEQYF.

This chain joins TRBV27 and TRBJ2-3; maybe TRBD2 (6 bases). Germline CDR1 and CDR2: MNHEY and SMNVEV (reference sequence). The V end was cut by 2 bases, the J end by 3 bases, with 9 bases between. There are 14 residues in the CDR3. CDR3 residues: CASSLLGRTDTQYF. The CDR3, as DNA: TGTGCCAGCAGTTTACTGGGGAGGACAGATACGCAGTATTTT.

The sample holds a few counts of this clone. The chain is built from TRBV2 and TRBJ1-5; 7 bases align to TRBD1. CDR1 SNHLY and CDR2 FYNNEI come from the germline V gene. The CDR3 extends over 17 amino acids. V lost 5 bases and J lost 0; bases outside the gene matches: 10. CDR3 amino acids: CASSHSQGLYSNQPQHF. The CDR3 DNA is TGTGCCAGCAGTCATTCACAGGGGTTATATAGCAATCAGCCCCAGCATTTT.

J is TRBJ2-7 and V is TRBV5-8; maybe TRBD2 (6 bases). This CDR3 contains 15 residues. Germline V lookup: CDR1 SGHTS, CDR2 YDEGEE. V lost 2 bases and J lost 3, with 15 bases in between. The CDR3 DNA is TGTGCCAGCAGCTTAGTGCGGGGAACCGGCTACGAGCAGTACTTC. Its translation is CASSLVRGTGYEQYF.

The chain couples TRBV28 to TRBJ2-7; TRBD2 matches at 7 bases. Germline V gives CDR1 MDHEN, CDR2 SYDVKM. Losses at the gene ends were 6 bases for V and 6 bases for J; bases not matched to a gene: 14. The CDR3 is made up of 15 amino acids. CDR3 nucleotides: TGTGCCAGCAGGATAAGCGGGATTAGGGCGGGCGAGCAGTACTTC. Amino acids: CASRISGIRAGEQYF.

The chain uses TRBV27 and TRBJ1-4; no reliable D call. Germline lookup yields CDR1 MNHEY and CDR2 SMNVEV (reference sequence). Trimming took off 6 bases at V and 8 bases at J, with 19 bases between the two ends. CDR3 length: 15 amino acids. The CDR3 DNA sequence: TGTGCCAGCAGGGGCTTTGGGATAGAAGGCGAAAAACTGTTTTTT. It encodes CASRGFGIEGEKLFF. The variable domain in full, completed from reference TRBV27 and TRBJ1-4, reads EAQVTQNPRYLITVTGKKLTVTCSQNMNHEYMSWYRQDPGLGLRQIYYSMNVEVTDKGDVPEGYKVSRKEKRNFPLILESPSPNQTSLYFCASRGFGIEGEKLFFGSGTQLSVL.

In nucleotides, the CDR3 is TGTGCCAGCAGCTTAATCTTACTAGCGGGAGTTTACAATGAGCAGTTCTTC. This codes for CASSLILLAGVYNEQFF. The chain employs TRBV7-3 and TRBJ2-1; 11 nucleotides line up with TRBD2. CDR1 and CDR2 (germline): SGHTA, FQGTGA. The CDR3 extends over 17 amino acids. J was trimmed by 4 bases and V by 1 base; bases with no gene match: 6.

The chain carries TRBV7-9 and TRBJ2-7; TRBD2 matches 8 bases. V gave up 2 bases and J gave up 3 bases; unmatched junction bases: 6. Germline lookup yields CDR1 SEHNR and CDR2 FQNEAQ (reference sequence). This CDR3 is 15 amino acids long. CDR3 sequence: CASSLTGGRDYEQYF. CDR3 DNA sequence: TGTGCCAGCAGCTTAACGGGGGGGAGAGACTACGAGCAGTACTTC.

The chain has TRBV2 and TRBJ1-5; D unresolved. The CDR3 covers 14 residues. V was clipped by 7 bases and J by 0 bases, with 10 bases between them. The germline CDR1 and CDR2 sequences are SNHLY and FYNNEI. The CDR3 loop is CASKLDGSNQPQHF. CDR3 DNA sequence: TGTGCCAGCAAACTGGACGGTAGCAATCAGCCCCAGCATTTT.

V usage is TRBV3-1 (or the pseudogene TRBV3-2) and J usage is TRBJ1-2, with D maybe TRBD1 (6 bases). V shed 2 bases and J shed 9 bases, with 13 bases lying between them. This CDR3 is built from 13 residues. Germline assignment: CDR1 LGHDT and CDR2 YNNKEL (reference sequence). The CDR3: CASSQQGRPSYTF. DNA for the CDR3: TGTGCCAGCAGCCAACAGGGGCGGCCGAGCTACACCTTC.

The genes are TRBV6-5 and TRBJ1-1, with D maybe TRBD1 (5 bases). V lost 0 bases and J lost 4, with 15 bases in between. The CDR3 is 16 residues long. The germline CDR1 and CDR2 sequences are MNHEY and SVGAGI. The CDR3 reads CASSYSSGALSTEAFF. The CDR3 DNA follows: TGTGCCAGCAGTTACTCGAGTGGGGCGTTGAGCACTGAAGCTTTCTTT.

The CDR3 DNA reads TGTGCCTCGGGGGCTAGCGTAACCTACAATGAGCAGTTCTTC. The encoded protein is CASGASVTYNEQFF. This chain links TRBV19 with TRBJ2-1; D possibly matches TRBD1 or TRBD2 (6 bases each). The CDR3 sequence is 14 residues long. Trimming shortened V by 11 bases and J by 2 bases, and 16 bases separated the two germline ends. Germline CDR1 is LNHDA and CDR2 is SQIVND (reference sequence).

The genes are TRBV7-3 and TRBJ2-1, with a tentative D call TRBD2 (7 bases). The CDR3 covers 14 residues. Trimming took off 6 bases at V and 9 bases at J, with 18 bases between the two ends. The germline V gene encodes CDR1 SGHTA and CDR2 FQGTGA. CDR3 in DNA: TGTGCCAGCAGTTTGGGGGGGCCAGGCAGTGAGCAGTTCTTC. It is translated as CASSLGGPGSEQFF. The variable domain in full, completed from reference TRBV7-3 and TRBJ2-1, reads GAGVSQTPSNKVTEKGKYVELRCDPISGHTALYWYRQSLGQGPEFLIYFQGTGAADDSGLPNDRFFAVRPEGSVSTLKIQRTERGDSAVYLCASSLGGPGSEQFFGPGTRLTVL.

V gene TRBV5-4 combines with J gene TRBJ1-2; TRBD1 agrees at 9 bases. The CDR3 is made up of 16 amino acids. The V segment lost 4 bases and the J segment 0 bases; nucleotides outside the gene matches: 7. The germline V gene has CDR1 SGHNT and CDR2 YYREEE (reference sequence). CDR3 nucleotides: TGTGCCAGCAGCCCGGGCTGGGACAGGGCTAACTATGGCTACACCTTC. This translates into CASSPGWDRANYGYTF. Supplemented by reference TRBV5-4 and TRBJ1-2, the full variable domain reads ETGVTQSPTHLIKTRGQQVTLRCSSQSGHNTVSWYQQALGQGPQFIFQYYREEENGRGNFPPRFSGLQFPNYSSELNVNALELDDSALYLCASSPGWDRANYGYTFGSGTRLTVV.

The chain employs TRBV5-6 and TRBJ2-7; 11 bases match TRBD2. Germline-derived CDR1 and CDR2 are SGHDT and YYEEEE. This CDR3 is 17 amino acids long. After removal of 2 bases from V and 0 bases from J, the junction contained 7 bases not matched to a gene. This CDR3 reads CASSFGRGLAASYEQYF. The CDR3 nucleotides are TGTGCCAGCAGCTTCGGGAGGGGACTAGCGGCCTCCTACGAGCAGTACTTC.

The table lists this clone with a few counts. This chain links TRBV19 with TRBJ1-5; 8 positions match TRBD1. V shed 1 base, J shed 6 bases, and the junction held 5 bases outside the gene matches. Per germline, CDR1 LNHDA and CDR2 SQIVND (reference sequence). This CDR3 region has 15 residues. The DNA for the CDR3 is TGTGCCAGTAGTATAGGACAGGGGAGGACTCAGCCCCAGCATTTT. As protein: CASSIGQGRTQPQHF. Looking up the rest from reference TRBV19 and TRBJ1-5 gives the full variable domain: DGGITQSPKYLFRKEGQNVTLSCEQNLNHDAMYWYRQDPGQGLRLIYYSQIVNDFQKGDIAEGYSVSREKKESFPLTVTSAQKNPTAFYLCASSIGQGRTQPQHFGDGTRLSIL.

V is TRBV6-5 and J is TRBJ2-2; D is unclear. CDR1 is MNHEY and CDR2 is SVGAGI in the germline V gene. The CDR3 totals 15 residues. V lost 6 bases to trimming and J lost 2 bases, with 13 bases between them. CDR3 amino acids: CASRQQARNTGELFF. The CDR3 DNA follows: TGTGCCAGCAGACAACAAGCTAGAAACACCGGGGAGCTGTTTTTT.

This chain links TRBV21-1 with TRBJ1-1; TRBD1 reflects the table's D call only, with no check against the DNA. TRBV21-1 corresponds to a pseudogene. This CDR3 spans 15 amino acids. As DNA, the CDR3 is TGTGCCAGCAGTCCCATATACAGAGTGAACACTGAAGCTTTCTTT. It is translated as CASSPIYRVNTEAFF.

For the CDR3, the DNA is TGCGCCAGCAGCTTGTCTGGGGTTCGGGGACTAGCGGGTTCTAAAAATGAGCAGTTCTTC. This gives the protein CASSLSGVRGLAGSKNEQFF. This sequence joins TRBV5-1 and TRBJ2-1, with 12 positions matching TRBD2. CDR1 is SGHRS, CDR2 YFSETQ, per germline. Losses at the gene ends were 1 base for V and 7 bases for J; bases not matched to a gene: 18. The length of the CDR3 is 20 residues. The full variable domain, its missing parts supplied by reference TRBV5-1 and TRBJ2-1, is KAGVTQTPRYLIKTRGQQVTLSCSPISGHRSVSWYQQTPGQGLQFLFEYFSETQRNKGNFPGRFSGRQFSNSRSEMNVSTLELGDSALYLCASSLSGVRGLAGSKNEQFFGPGTRLTVL.

This rearrangement joins TRBV5-6 to TRBJ2-2; a possible D gene is TRBD2 (6 bases). V dropped 6 bases and J dropped 4 bases, with 19 bases sitting between them. Germline CDR1 and CDR2: SGHDT and YYEEEE. The CDR3 is 16 residues long. The DNA of the CDR3 is TGTGCCAGCATCCGTAGCGGAAATTGGGGCACCGGGGAGCTGTTTTTT. Protein sequence: CASIRSGNWGTGELFF.

The J gene is TRBJ2-2, the V gene TRBV7-3; D is possibly TRBD1 (5 bases). The CDR3 loop spans 14 amino acids. V lost 6 bases and J 5 bases, leaving 13 bases between the germline ends. CDR1 and CDR2 (germline): SGHTA, FQGTGA. The CDR3 DNA sequence: TGTGCCAGCAGACCCGCATCAGGGACCGGGGAGCTGTTTTTT. Translated: CASRPASGTGELFF.

The rearrangement links TRBV15 to TRBJ2-5, with a weak D call TRBD1 (6 bases). Trimming cost V 6 bases and J 5 bases, with 13 bases left between them. CDR1 LNHNV and CDR2 YYDKDF come from the germline V gene (reference sequence). The CDR3 is made up of 13 amino acids. CDR3 loop: CATRQGGPETQYF. The DNA for the CDR3 is TGTGCCACCAGACAGGGCGGCCCGGAGACCCAGTACTTC.